This T cell receptor beta chain was captured by sequencing in a study of radiotherapy plus CTLA-4 blockade in lung cancer. General study results and limits: In blood, TCR clones derived from the tumor expanded after radiotherapy plus ipilimumab.

Of note for this clone: The antigen is undetermined.

Using immunoSEQ multiplex PCR, the repertoire was profiled, and TCRdb retains in-frame clones only, with some absent. The top ten hold more than 3.5% of the sample, which has 80,000 or so clones, 78% seen once. Sample: peripheral blood, taken from a patient treated with radiotherapy plus ipilimumab. The receptor's source is a human donor with non-small cell lung cancer who had a partial response to radiotherapy plus ipilimumab. Some clones in this sample may be carry-over from other donors' samples.

The CDR3 DNA reads as TGCGCCAGCAGCTTCAGGGGCCGAGAGACCCAGTACTTC. This sequence encodes CASSFRGRETQYF. The chain recombines TRBV5-1 with TRBJ2-5; maybe TRBD1 (6 bases). The CDR3 contains 13 residues. Germline V lookup: CDR1 SGHRS, CDR2 YFSETQ. With 2 bases removed from V and 4 bases from J, the gap between germline ends came to 9 bases.